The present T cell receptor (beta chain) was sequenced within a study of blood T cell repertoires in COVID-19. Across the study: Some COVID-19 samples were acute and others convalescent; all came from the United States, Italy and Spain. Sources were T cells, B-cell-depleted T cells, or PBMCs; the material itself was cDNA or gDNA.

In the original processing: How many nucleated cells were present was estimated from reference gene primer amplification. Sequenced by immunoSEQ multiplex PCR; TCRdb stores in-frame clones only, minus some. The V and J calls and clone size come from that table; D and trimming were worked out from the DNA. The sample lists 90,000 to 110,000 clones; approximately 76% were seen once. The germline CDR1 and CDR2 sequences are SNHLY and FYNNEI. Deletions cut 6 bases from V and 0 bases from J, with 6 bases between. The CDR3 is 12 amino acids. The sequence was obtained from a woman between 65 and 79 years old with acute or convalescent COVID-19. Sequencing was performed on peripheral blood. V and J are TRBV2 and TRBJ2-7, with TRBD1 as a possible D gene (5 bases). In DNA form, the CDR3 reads TGTGCCAGCAGCAGGGACTCCTACGAGCAGTACTTC. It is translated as CASSRDSYEQYF.